The clone carrying this T cell receptor beta chain appeared a few times. The data belong to a study of blood T cell repertoires in COVID-19. Study overall: PBMCs, B-cell-depleted T cells, or T cells were the source of the cDNA or gDNA that made up the material.

Per germline, CDR1 KGHSH and CDR2 LQKENI. The CDR3 is 14 residues long. Deletions cut 5 bases from V and 1 base from J, with 9 bases between. Produced via immunoSEQ multiplex PCR; TCRdb's table is partial and in-frame only. Altogether approximately 100,000 clones are present, 85% to 90% being singletons, with the ten largest covering roughly 32%. Sequenced material: peripheral blood. The chain combines TRBV18 with TRBJ1-5; D is possibly TRBD1 (5 bases). This clonotype was obtained from a woman aged 80 or over with acute or convalescent COVID-19. CDR3: CASSFGGSNQPQHF. In nucleotides, the CDR3 is TGTGCCAGCTCATTCGGGGGAAGCAATCAGCCCCAGCATTTT. Supplemented by reference TRBV18 and TRBJ1-5, the full variable domain reads NAGVMQNPRHLVRRRGQEARLRCSPMKGHSHVYWYRQLPEEGLKFMVYLQKENIIDESGMPKERFSAEFPKEGPSILRIQQVVRGDSAAYFCASSFGGSNQPQHFGDGTRLSIL.